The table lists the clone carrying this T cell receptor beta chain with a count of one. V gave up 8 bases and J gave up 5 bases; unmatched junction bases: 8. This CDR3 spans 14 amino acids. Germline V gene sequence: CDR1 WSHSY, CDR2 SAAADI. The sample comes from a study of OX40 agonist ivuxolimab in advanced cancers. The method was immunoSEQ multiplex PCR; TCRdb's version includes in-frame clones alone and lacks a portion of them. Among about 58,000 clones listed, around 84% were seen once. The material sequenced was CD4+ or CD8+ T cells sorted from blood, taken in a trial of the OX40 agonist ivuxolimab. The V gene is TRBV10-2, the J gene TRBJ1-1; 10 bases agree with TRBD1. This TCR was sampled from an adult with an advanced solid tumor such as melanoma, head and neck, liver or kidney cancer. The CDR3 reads CASGLRTGGTEAFF. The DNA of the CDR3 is TGCGCCAGCGGACTGAGGACAGGGGGGACTGAAGCTTTCTTT.